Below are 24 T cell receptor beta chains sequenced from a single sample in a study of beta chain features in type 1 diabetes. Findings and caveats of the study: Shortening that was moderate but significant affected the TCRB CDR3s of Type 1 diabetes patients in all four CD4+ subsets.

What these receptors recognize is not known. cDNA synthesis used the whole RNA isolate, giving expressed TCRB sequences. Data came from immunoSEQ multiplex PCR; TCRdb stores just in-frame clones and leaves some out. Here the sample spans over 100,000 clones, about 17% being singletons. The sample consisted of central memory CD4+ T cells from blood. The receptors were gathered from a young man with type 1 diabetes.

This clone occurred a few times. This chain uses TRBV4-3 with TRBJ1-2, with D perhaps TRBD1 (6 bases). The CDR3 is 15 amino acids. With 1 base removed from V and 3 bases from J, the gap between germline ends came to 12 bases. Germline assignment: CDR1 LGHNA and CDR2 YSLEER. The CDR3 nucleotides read TGCGCCAGCAGCCAAGCGTTTAACAGGGACTATGGCTACACCTTC. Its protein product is CASSQAFNRDYGYTF.

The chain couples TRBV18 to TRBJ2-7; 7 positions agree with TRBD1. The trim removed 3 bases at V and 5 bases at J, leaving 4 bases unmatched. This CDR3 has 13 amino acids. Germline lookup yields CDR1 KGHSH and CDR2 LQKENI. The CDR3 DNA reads TGTGCCAGCTCACCTGCTGACAGGGACGAGCAGTACTTC. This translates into CASSPADRDEQYF.

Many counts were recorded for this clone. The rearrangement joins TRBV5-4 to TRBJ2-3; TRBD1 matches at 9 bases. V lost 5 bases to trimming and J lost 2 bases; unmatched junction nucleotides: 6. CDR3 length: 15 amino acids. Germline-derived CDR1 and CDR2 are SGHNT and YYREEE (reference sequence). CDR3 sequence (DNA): TGTGCCAGCAGTCTTGGACAGGGGAACACAGATACGCAGTATTTT. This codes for CASSLGQGNTDTQYF.

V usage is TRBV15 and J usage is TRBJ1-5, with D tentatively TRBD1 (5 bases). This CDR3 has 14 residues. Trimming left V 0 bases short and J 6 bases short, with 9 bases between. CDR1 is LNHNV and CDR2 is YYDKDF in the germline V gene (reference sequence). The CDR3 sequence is CATSRDGASQPQHF. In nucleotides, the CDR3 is TGTGCCACCAGCAGAGATGGGGCCAGTCAGCCCCAGCATTTT.

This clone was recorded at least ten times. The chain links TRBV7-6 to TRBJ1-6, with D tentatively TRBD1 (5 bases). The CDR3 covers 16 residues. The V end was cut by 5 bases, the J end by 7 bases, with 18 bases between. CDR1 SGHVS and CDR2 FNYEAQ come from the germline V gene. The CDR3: CASSPMGQGGNSPLHF. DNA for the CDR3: TGTGCCAGCAGCCCGATGGGGCAGGGCGGGAATTCACCCCTCCACTTT.

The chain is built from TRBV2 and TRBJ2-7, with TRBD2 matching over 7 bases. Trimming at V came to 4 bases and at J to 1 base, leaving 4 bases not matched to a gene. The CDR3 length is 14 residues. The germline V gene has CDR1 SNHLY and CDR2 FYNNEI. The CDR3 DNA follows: TGTGCCAGCAGTGTAGGGAGGGGATCCTACGAGCAGTACTTC. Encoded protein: CASSVGRGSYEQYF.

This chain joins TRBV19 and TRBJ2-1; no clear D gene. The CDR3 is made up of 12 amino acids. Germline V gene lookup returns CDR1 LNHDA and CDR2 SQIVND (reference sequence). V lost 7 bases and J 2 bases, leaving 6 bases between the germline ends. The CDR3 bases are TGTGCCAGTAAGGCCGCCTACAATGAGCAGTTCTTC. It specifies CASKAAYNEQFF.

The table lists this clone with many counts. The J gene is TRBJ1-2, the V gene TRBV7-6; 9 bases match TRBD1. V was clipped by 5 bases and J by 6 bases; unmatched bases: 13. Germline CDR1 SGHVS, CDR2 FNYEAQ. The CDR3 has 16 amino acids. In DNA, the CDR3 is TGTGCCAGCAGCACCCGACCGGACAGGGGTTTTGATGGCTACACCTTC. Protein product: CASSTRPDRGFDGYTF.

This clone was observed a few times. The CDR3, as DNA: TGTGCCAGCAGCTCCCGCGGGACTATAGTAGATACGCAGTATTTT. As protein: CASSSRGTIVDTQYF. V usage is TRBV11-3 and J usage is TRBJ2-3; 7 bases match TRBD2. Germline V gene lookup returns CDR1 SGHNT and CDR2 YENEEA. With V trimmed by 4 bases and J by 5 bases, 9 bases remained unmatched. The CDR3 spans 15 residues.

The CDR3 loop reads CASSVDNREETQYF. CDR3 bases: TGTGCCAGCAGCGTAGATAACAGGGAGGAGACCCAGTACTTC. J is TRBJ2-5 and V is TRBV9; D possibly corresponds to TRBD1 (6 bases). The V and J ends lost 0 bases and 5 bases respectively, with 11 bases between them. The V gene's germline CDR1 is SGDLS and CDR2 YYNGEE. CDR3 length: 14 residues.

Here the CDR3 DNA reads TGTGCCAGCAGCGTATTAGTTACGGGCGCTAAGCAGTACTTC. This sequence encodes CASSVLVTGAKQYF. The V gene is TRBV9, the J gene TRBJ2-7; D is unclear. Germline V gene data show CDR1 as SGDLS and CDR2 as YYNGEE. V dropped 1 base and J dropped 8 bases, with 16 bases sitting between them. This CDR3 has 14 amino acids. Looking up the rest from reference TRBV9 and TRBJ2-7 gives the full variable domain: DSGVTQTPKHLITATGQRVTLRCSPRSGDLSVYWYQQSLDQGLQFLIQYYNGEERAKGNILERFSAQQFPDLHSELNLSSLELGDSALYFCASSVLVTGAKQYFGPGTRLTVT.

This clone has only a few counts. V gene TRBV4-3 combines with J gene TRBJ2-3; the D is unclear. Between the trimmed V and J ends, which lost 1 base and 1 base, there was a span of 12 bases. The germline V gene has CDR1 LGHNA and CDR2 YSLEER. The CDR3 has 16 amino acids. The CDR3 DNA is TGCGCCAGCAGCCAAGGGCCTCTGCTAGGCACAGATACGCAGTATTTT. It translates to CASSQGPLLGTDTQYF.

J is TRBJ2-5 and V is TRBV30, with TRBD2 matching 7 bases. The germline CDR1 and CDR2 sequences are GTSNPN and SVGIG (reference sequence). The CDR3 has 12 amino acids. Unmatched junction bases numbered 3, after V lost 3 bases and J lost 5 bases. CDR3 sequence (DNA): TGTGCCTGGAGCCTCGGGGGGGAGACCCAGTACTTC. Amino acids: CAWSLGGETQYF.

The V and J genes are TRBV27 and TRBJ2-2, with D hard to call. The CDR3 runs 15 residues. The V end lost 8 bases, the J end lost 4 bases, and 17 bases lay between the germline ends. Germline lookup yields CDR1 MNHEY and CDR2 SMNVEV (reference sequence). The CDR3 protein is CASRQGRSLTGELFF. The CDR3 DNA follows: TGTGCCAGCCGCCAAGGACGGAGCCTCACCGGGGAGCTGTTTTTT.

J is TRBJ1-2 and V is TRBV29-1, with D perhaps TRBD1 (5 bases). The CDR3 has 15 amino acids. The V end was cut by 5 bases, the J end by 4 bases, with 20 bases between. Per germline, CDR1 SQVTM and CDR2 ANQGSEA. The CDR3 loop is CSVTRDALTFYGYTF. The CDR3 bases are TGCAGCGTTACCCGGGACGCACTTACCTTCTATGGCTACACCTTC.

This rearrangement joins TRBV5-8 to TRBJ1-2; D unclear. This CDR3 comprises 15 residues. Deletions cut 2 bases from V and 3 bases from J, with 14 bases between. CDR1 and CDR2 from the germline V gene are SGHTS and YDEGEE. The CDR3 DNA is TGTGCCAGCAGCTTCGCAGCGGTACGGGACTATGGCTACACCTTC. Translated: CASSFAAVRDYGYTF.

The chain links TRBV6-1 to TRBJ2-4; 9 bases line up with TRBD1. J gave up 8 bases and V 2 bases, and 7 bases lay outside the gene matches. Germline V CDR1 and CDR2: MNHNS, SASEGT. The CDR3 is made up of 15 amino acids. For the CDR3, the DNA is TGTGCCAGCAGTGAAACAGGGGGCAATACTGACATTCAGTACTTC. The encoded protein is CASSETGGNTDIQYF.

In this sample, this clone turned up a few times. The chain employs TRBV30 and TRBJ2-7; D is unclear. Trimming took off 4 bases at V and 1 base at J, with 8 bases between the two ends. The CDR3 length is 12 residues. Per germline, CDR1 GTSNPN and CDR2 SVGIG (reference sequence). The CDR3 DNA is TGTGCCTGGACGCTGACTTCCTACGAGCAGTACTTC. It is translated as CAWTLTSYEQYF.

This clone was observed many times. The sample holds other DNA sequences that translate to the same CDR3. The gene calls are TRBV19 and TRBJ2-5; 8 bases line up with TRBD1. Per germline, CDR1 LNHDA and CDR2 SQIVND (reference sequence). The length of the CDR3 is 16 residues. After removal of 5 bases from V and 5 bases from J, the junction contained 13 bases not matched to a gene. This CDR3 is CASSGGQQGARETQYF. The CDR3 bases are TGTGCCAGTAGTGGCGGCCAGCAGGGGGCTCGGGAGACCCAGTACTTC.

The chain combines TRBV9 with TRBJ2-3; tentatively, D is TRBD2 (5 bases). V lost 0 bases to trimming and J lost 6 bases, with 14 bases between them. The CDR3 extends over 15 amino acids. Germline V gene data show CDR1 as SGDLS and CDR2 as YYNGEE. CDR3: CASSVVWVEGDTQYF. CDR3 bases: TGTGCCAGCAGCGTAGTCTGGGTCGAGGGCGATACGCAGTATTTT.

CDR3 amino acids: CASSAFNYGYTF. The CDR3 DNA reads TGTGCCAGCAGTGCCTTTAACTATGGCTACACCTTC. The V gene is TRBV7-6, the J gene TRBJ1-2; D is uncertain. Germline assignment: CDR1 SGHVS and CDR2 FNYEAQ. The V and J ends lost 6 bases and 1 base respectively, with 6 bases between them. The CDR3 length is 12 residues.

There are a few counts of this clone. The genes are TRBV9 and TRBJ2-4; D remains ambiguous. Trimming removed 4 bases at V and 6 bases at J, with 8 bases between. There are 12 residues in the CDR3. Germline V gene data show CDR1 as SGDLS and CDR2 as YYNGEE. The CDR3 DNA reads TGTGCCAGCAGCCCCGGTGGAAACATTCAGTACTTC. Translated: CASSPGGNIQYF.

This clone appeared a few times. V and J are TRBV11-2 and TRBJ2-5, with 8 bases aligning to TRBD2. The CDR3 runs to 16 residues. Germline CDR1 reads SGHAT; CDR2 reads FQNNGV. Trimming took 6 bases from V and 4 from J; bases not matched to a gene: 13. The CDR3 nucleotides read TGTGCCAGCAGTTCCTTCTTGGGACTAGTCCCAGAGACCCAGTACTTC. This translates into CASSSFLGLVPETQYF.

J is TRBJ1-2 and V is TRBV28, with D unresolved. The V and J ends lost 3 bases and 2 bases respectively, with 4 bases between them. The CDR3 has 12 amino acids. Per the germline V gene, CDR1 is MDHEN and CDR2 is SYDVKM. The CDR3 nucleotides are TGTGCCAGCAGTTTGCAGAACTATGGCTACACCTTC. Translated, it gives CASSLQNYGYTF.